A single sample is the source of the 21 T cell receptor beta chains below, sequenced in a study of blood T cell repertoires in COVID-19. Sequenced by immunoSEQ multiplex PCR; TCRdb stores in-frame clones only, minus some. Seen here are 300,000 to 450,000 clones, around 89% observed once, and the top ten hold 3%. The sample comprised peripheral blood. These receptors all come from a woman in her 30s with COVID-19, enrolled during active disease.

The chain links TRBV6-5 to TRBJ2-1; 7 bases agree with TRBD2. J gave up 8 bases and V 8 bases, and 9 bases lay outside the gene matches. The CDR3 extends over 13 amino acids. CDR1 MNHEY and CDR2 SVGAGI come from the germline V gene. The CDR3 region has the DNA TGTGCCAGCGGGAGGACTAGTTTGCATGAGCAGTTCTTC. Translation gives CASGRTSLHEQFF.

The genes are TRBV6-6 and TRBJ2-1; possibly TRBD2 for D (6 bases). V was clipped by 6 bases and J by 3 bases, with 18 bases between them. The germline V gene has CDR1 MNHNY and CDR2 SVGAGI (reference sequence). This CDR3 spans 16 amino acids. CDR3 nucleotides: TGTGCCAGCAGGTCCAGCGGGCCCATAAACTACAATGAGCAGTTCTTC. Translating it yields CASRSSGPINYNEQFF.

The rearrangement uses TRBV11-2 and TRBJ1-4; tentative D call: TRBD1 (6 bases). The CDR3 covers 13 residues. V lost 5 bases, J lost 7 bases, and 11 bases lay in between. Germline values: CDR1 SGHAT, CDR2 FQNNGV. CDR3 DNA sequence: TGTGCCAGCAGCCCCGGACAGATTGAAAAACTGTTTTTT. Its protein is CASSPGQIEKLFF.

Points on this clone: This CDR3 is also generated by other DNA sequences in the sample. The chain has TRBV7-2 and TRBJ2-5; TRBD2 might be the D (5 bases). CDR3 length equals 13 residues. V lost 0 bases and J lost 3, with 5 bases in between. Germline-derived CDR1 and CDR2 are SGHTA and FQGNSA. CDR3 DNA: TGTGCCAGCAGCTTAGCGAGGGAAGAGACCCAGTACTTC. Protein: CASSLAREETQYF.

This chain links TRBV6-5 with TRBJ2-1, with 8 positions matching TRBD2. The J segment lost 8 bases and the V segment lost 5 bases, leaving 5 bases of the junction unmatched. The germline gives CDR1 MNHEY, CDR2 SVGAGI. The CDR3 extends over 13 amino acids. In nucleotides, the CDR3 is TGTGCCAGCAGTCCGGGGGGGAGGGATGAGCAGTTCTTC. Amino acids: CASSPGGRDEQFF.

The chain links TRBV19 to TRBJ1-1; tentatively, D is TRBD1 (5 bases). Trimming pared 0 bases from V and 10 bases from J, leaving 12 bases between. The CDR3 runs to 13 residues. The germline gives CDR1 LNHDA, CDR2 SQIVND (reference sequence). The CDR3 region has the DNA TGTGCCAGTAGTATAGATTCGGGGGTAGGAGCTTTCTTT. Amino acids: CASSIDSGVGAFF.

This clone was seen once. The chain links TRBV27 to TRBJ2-5; 7 bases map to TRBD1. Looked up from germline, CDR1 is MNHEY and CDR2 is SMNVEV (reference sequence). The J segment lost 9 bases and the V segment lost 2 bases, leaving 9 bases of the junction unmatched. This CDR3 comprises 14 residues. CDR3 bases: TGTGCCAGCAGTTTAATCCCCCCCACAGGGGCCCAGTACTTC. It yields the protein CASSLIPPTGAQYF.

This clone was found a few times. The rearrangement uses TRBV19 and TRBJ2-5; perhaps TRBD1 as D (6 bases). The CDR3 runs to 16 residues. Per the germline V gene, CDR1 is LNHDA and CDR2 is SQIVND (reference sequence). Trimming took 6 bases from V and 2 from J, leaving 19 bases between them. CDR3 loop: CASRTDYRQVQETQYF. In DNA form, the CDR3 reads TGTGCCAGTAGGACCGACTACCGACAGGTACAAGAGACCCAGTACTTC.

The rearrangement links TRBV19 to TRBJ1-2; D is undetermined. Trimming left V 4 bases short and J 2 bases short, with 14 bases between. CDR1 is LNHDA, CDR2 SQIVND, per germline (reference sequence). The CDR3 spans 15 residues. The CDR3 is CASSSPGLLNYGYTF. The CDR3 DNA sequence: TGTGCCAGTAGTAGCCCGGGTCTCTTGAACTATGGCTACACCTTC. The variable domain in full, with the rest retrieved from reference TRBV19 and TRBJ1-2, is DGGITQSPKYLFRKEGQNVTLSCEQNLNHDAMYWYRQDPGQGLRLIYYSQIVNDFQKGDIAEGYSVSREKKESFPLTVTSAQKNPTAFYLCASSSPGLLNYGYTFGSGTRLTVV.

The genes are TRBV11-3 and TRBJ2-1, with D tentatively TRBD1 (5 bases). Germline assignment: CDR1 SGHNT and CDR2 YENEEA. This CDR3 spans 12 amino acids. The V end lost 4 bases, the J end lost 9 bases, and 10 bases lay between the germline ends. The CDR3 DNA reads TGTGCCAGCAGCTCAGGGTCGGGTGAGCAGTTCTTC. As protein: CASSSGSGEQFF.

The V gene is TRBV18, the J gene TRBJ1-6; D ambiguous. Trimming took 8 bases from V and 9 from J, leaving 11 bases between them. Germline V gives CDR1 KGHSH, CDR2 LQKENI. The CDR3 is 12 residues long. CDR3 in amino acids: CASPTTCSPLHF. CDR3 nucleotide sequence: TGTGCCAGCCCCACCACTTGTTCACCCCTCCACTTT.

This chain uses TRBV27 with TRBJ2-5; 11 nucleotides line up with TRBD2. V lost 2 bases to trimming and J lost 5 bases; unmatched junction nucleotides: 16. The germline CDR1 and CDR2 sequences are MNHEY and SMNVEV (reference sequence). There are 19 residues in the CDR3. CDR3 residues: CASSLGFPGGLAGGETQYF. The CDR3 bases are TGTGCCAGCAGTTTAGGATTTCCCGGTGGGCTAGCGGGAGGTGAGACCCAGTACTTC.

The CDR3 is CASSATGPGEQFF. The CDR3, as DNA: TGCGCCAGCAGCGCGACTGGTCCGGGGGAGCAGTTCTTC. This chain links TRBV5-1 with TRBJ2-1, with TRBD2 as a possible D gene (5 bases). The CDR3 runs 13 residues. Trimming removed 4 bases from V and 10 bases from J, with 15 bases in between. Germline V gene lookup returns CDR1 SGHRS and CDR2 YFSETQ. The full variable domain, its missing parts supplied by reference TRBV5-1 and TRBJ2-1, is KAGVTQTPRYLIKTRGQQVTLSCSPISGHRSVSWYQQTPGQGLQFLFEYFSETQRNKGNFPGRFSGRQFSNSRSEMNVSTLELGDSALYLCASSATGPGEQFFGPGTRLTVL.

The chain recombines TRBV7-8 with TRBJ1-4; 7 bases map to TRBD1. The CDR3 is 16 amino acids. V shed 10 bases, J shed 7 bases, and the junction held 18 bases outside the gene matches. Germline V lookup: CDR1 SGHVS, CDR2 FQNEAQ. As DNA, the CDR3 is TGTGCCACCACGAGAAAGCTGGGACAGTCGAGTGAAAAACTGTTTTTT. As protein: CATTRKLGQSSEKLFF. Variable domain in full (rest from reference TRBV7-8 and TRBJ1-4): GAGVSQSPRYKVAKRGQDVALRCDPISGHVSLFWYQQALGQGPEFLTYFQNEAQLDKSGLPSDRFFAERPEGSVSTLKIQRTQQEDSAVYLCATTRKLGQSSEKLFFGSGTQLSVL.

The CDR3 DNA is TGTGCCAGCAGTTCTTCCTCTTGGTTTATACGGGACAGGGAGAGTGAAAAACTGTTTTTT. Its protein is CASSSSSWFIRDRESEKLFF. This chain uses TRBV28 with TRBJ1-4; TRBD1 matches 9 bases. The length of the CDR3 is 20 residues. Germline assignment: CDR1 MDHEN and CDR2 SYDVKM. V shed 4 bases, J shed 7 bases, and the junction held 22 bases outside the gene matches.

The genes are TRBV19 and TRBJ2-3; 8 bases agree with TRBD1. Germline values: CDR1 LNHDA, CDR2 SQIVND (reference sequence). The V segment lost 5 bases and the J segment 8 bases; nucleotides outside the gene matches: 6. CDR3 length: 13 residues. The CDR3 DNA reads TGTGCCAGTAGTGCGGACAGGGAAGGTACGCAGTATTTT. It specifies CASSADREGTQYF.

The J gene is TRBJ1-1, the V gene TRBV10-3; 10 bases are a match to TRBD1. J was trimmed by 3 bases and V by 10 bases; bases with no gene match: 8. Germline loops: CDR1 ENHRY, CDR2 SYGVKD. CDR3 length: 14 amino acids. CDR3 loop: CATRQGAGYTEAFF. CDR3 coding DNA: TGTGCCACCCGACAGGGGGCAGGATACACTGAAGCTTTCTTT.

The chain is built from TRBV6-4 and TRBJ1-5; the D is unclear. Per germline, CDR1 MRHNA and CDR2 SNTAGT. The CDR3 is 13 amino acids. Trimming stripped 6 bases from V and 5 bases from J, with 11 bases between. The CDR3, as DNA: TGTGCCAGCAGCTTCGACAAAGATCAGCCCCAGCATTTT. This encodes CASSFDKDQPQHF.

This chain joins TRBV7-9 and TRBJ1-3; 7 nucleotides line up with TRBD1. This CDR3 region has 16 residues. J gave up 1 base and V 1 base, and 4 bases lay outside the gene matches. Germline CDR1 is SEHNR and CDR2 is FQNEAQ (reference sequence). CDR3 nucleotides: TGTGCCAGCAGCTTAGGCCCACAGGGGTCTGGAAACACCATATATTTT. Its protein product is CASSLGPQGSGNTIYF.

The rearrangement joins TRBV5-4 to TRBJ1-4; D gene uncertain. Trimming stripped 3 bases from V and 8 bases from J, with 23 bases between. The CDR3 has 17 amino acids. CDR1 and CDR2 from the germline V gene are SGHNT and YYREEE (reference sequence). DNA for the CDR3: TGTGCCAGCAGCTCAACACCGGGCCGTTTTTCGGGGGAAAAACTGTTTTTT. Protein: CASSSTPGRFSGEKLFF.

V is TRBV6-2 or TRBV6-3 and J is TRBJ2-3; TRBD1 matches at 8 bases. Losses at the gene ends were 2 bases for V and 1 base for J; bases not matched to a gene: 5. CDR1 and CDR2 from the germline V gene are MNHEY and SVGEGT. The CDR3 runs 16 residues. CDR3 nucleotide sequence: TGTGCCAGCAGTTACGAGGGCAGGGGGCGCACAGATACGCAGTATTTT. Its protein is CASSYEGRGRTDTQYF.